One sample yielded the 18 T cell receptor beta chains listed below, sequenced in a study of blood T cell repertoires in COVID-19 (dated by TCRdb to the early 2020s). Libraries were made using the immunoSEQ multiplex PCR assay. TCRdb's version of the immuneACCESS table is confined to in-frame rearrangements and falls short of the full clone set. An unresolved V gene accounts for under half of the shortfall where checked; the remainder is of unknown origin. This sample comprises about 140,000 clones, about 86% of them detected only once. Approximately 3.8% of the sample comes from the top ten. The sample consisted of peripheral blood. Receptor source: a woman aged 55-69 years with acute or convalescent COVID-19.

As DNA, the CDR3 is TGTGCCAGCAGCTTATTGCAGGGGGCCGCAGAGACCCAGTACTTC. It yields the protein CASSLLQGAAETQYF. This chain links TRBV7-9 with TRBJ2-5, with TRBD1 identical over 8 bases. The CDR3 is 15 amino acids. Germline V gives CDR1 SEHNR, CDR2 FQNEAQ (reference sequence). The V and J ends lost 2 bases and 4 bases, in that order; junction bases with no gene match: 6.

The chain uses TRBV5-4 and TRBJ1-1; weak D call: TRBD1 (6 bases). Trimming left V 1 base short and J 2 bases short, with 12 bases between. The CDR3 spans 15 residues. Germline V gene lookup returns CDR1 SGHNT and CDR2 YYREEE (reference sequence). CDR3 protein: CASSLRVGANTEAFF. The CDR3 DNA sequence: TGTGCCAGCAGCTTGAGGGTGGGGGCTAACACTGAAGCTTTCTTT.

J is TRBJ2-2 and V is TRBV5-1; 8 bases are a match to TRBD2. Germline assignment: CDR1 SGHRS and CDR2 YFSETQ. CDR3 length: 15 residues. The V gene end was trimmed by 4 bases and the J gene end by 5 bases; junction bases not matched to a gene: 7. Here the CDR3 DNA reads TGCGCCAGCAGCCCACTCGCGGGAGGTACCGGGGAGCTGTTTTTT. Translating gives CASSPLAGGTGELFF.

By sample share, this clone is medium-sized (0.01 to 0.1%). CDR3 sequence (DNA): TGCGCCAGCAGCTTGGACAGCCTCGCCTACGAGCAGTACTTC. This codes for CASSLDSLAYEQYF. The chain links TRBV5-1 to TRBJ2-7; no clear D gene. This CDR3 spans 14 amino acids. The V end lost 0 bases, the J end lost 2 bases, and 9 bases lay between the germline ends. Germline CDR1 SGHRS, CDR2 YFSETQ.

The chain couples TRBV4-3 to TRBJ1-4; a weak D match, TRBD1 (6 bases). The V and J ends lost 0 bases and 4 bases respectively, with 15 bases between them. Looked up from germline, CDR1 is LGHNA and CDR2 is YSLEER. The CDR3 runs to 17 residues. The CDR3 DNA is TGCGCCAGCAGCCAAGATTTCCGCACAGGGAGTAATGAAAAACTGTTTTTT. This gives the protein CASSQDFRTGSNEKLFF.

This clone occurred a few times. The chain combines TRBV30 with TRBJ1-6; TRBD1 agrees at 7 bases. CDR3 size: 15 residues. The germline gives CDR1 GTSNPN, CDR2 SVGIG (reference sequence). J lost 8 bases, V lost 1 base, and 8 bases had no gene match. CDR3 coding DNA: TGTGCCTGGAGTGCCCCGGGAGGGGGCTATTCACCCCTCCACTTT. Translated, it gives CAWSAPGGGYSPLHF.

The V call is TRBV27, the J call TRBJ2-1, with D possibly being TRBD1 (6 bases). Germline-derived CDR1 and CDR2 are MNHEY and SMNVEV (reference sequence). This CDR3 is built from 12 residues. V was cut by 6 bases and J by 9 bases, with 12 bases left in between. The CDR3 DNA reads TGTGCCAGCAGGCTGGGGGCCGGTGAGCAGTTCTTC. Encoded protein: CASRLGAGEQFF.

This clone appeared a single time. The chain has TRBV12-3 or TRBV12-4 and TRBJ1-6; no definite D call. The CDR3 totals 12 residues. The ends were cut back, 0 bases at V and 9 bases at J, with 3 bases in the middle. CDR3 sequence reads: CASSLAFSPLHF. CDR3 sequence (DNA): TGTGCCAGCAGTTTAGCCTTTTCACCCCTCCACTTT.

The rearrangement links TRBV7-2 to TRBJ2-7; 8 bases line up with TRBD2. The ends lost 7 bases at V and 5 bases at J; junction bases unmatched: 19. This CDR3 is 17 amino acids long. Germline loops: CDR1 SGHTA, CDR2 FQGNSA. CDR3 sequence reads: CASTPGAERGRIHEQYF. For the CDR3, the DNA is TGTGCCAGCACCCCGGGGGCGGAGCGCGGGAGGATCCACGAGCAGTACTTC.

The chain has TRBV6-5 and TRBJ2-3, with D tentatively TRBD2 (5 bases). The CDR3 length is 15 residues. V was shortened by 6 bases and J by 5 bases, with 18 bases between the two germline ends. The V gene's germline CDR1 is MNHEY and CDR2 SVGAGI. This CDR3 reads CASRPGLGPLDTQYF. CDR3 DNA: TGTGCCAGCAGACCCGGACTTGGCCCCTTAGATACGCAGTATTTT.

Comments on this clone: Germline is not matched at one junction end, which may reflect a read error. The chain combines TRBV5-1 with TRBJ2-2; tentatively, D is TRBD2 (5 bases). Germline V gene sequence: CDR1 SGHRS, CDR2 YFSETQ. This CDR3 has 15 residues. The CDR3 region is CASTLQPGNGGELFF. CDR3 coding DNA: TGCGCCAGCACCTTGCAGCCGGGAAATGGCGGGGAGCTGTTTTTT.

The J gene is TRBJ1-4, the V gene TRBV30, with 7 nucleotides matching TRBD1. The V and J ends lost 4 bases and 8 bases, in that order; junction bases with no gene match: 10. The CDR3 contains 14 residues. Germline loops: CDR1 GTSNPN, CDR2 SVGIG (reference sequence). The DNA of the CDR3 is TGTGCCTGGAACCTTCAGACAGGGAAGGAAAAACTGTTTTTT. Amino acids: CAWNLQTGKEKLFF.

This sequence joins TRBV4-1 and TRBJ1-5; D is perhaps TRBD1 (5 bases). Germline lookup yields CDR1 MGHRA and CDR2 YSYEKL. The CDR3 has 15 residues. Trimming cost V 2 bases and J 5 bases, with 13 bases left between them. The CDR3 protein is CASSQSFGGDQPQHF. The CDR3 DNA is TGCGCCAGCAGCCAATCCTTCGGGGGGGATCAGCCCCAGCATTTT.

The V and J genes are TRBV5-5 and TRBJ2-6, with TRBD1 as a possible D gene (5 bases). V was pared by 4 bases and J by 0 bases, with 8 bases between. The CDR3 loop spans 15 amino acids. The germline V gene has CDR1 SGHKS and CDR2 YYEKEE (reference sequence). CDR3 region: CASSLDSSGANVLTF. CDR3 nucleotide sequence: TGTGCCAGCAGCCTCGACAGCTCTGGGGCCAACGTCCTGACTTTC.

The gene calls are TRBV5-4 and TRBJ1-5, with a tentative D call TRBD1 (5 bases). The CDR3 is 16 residues long. Germline CDR1 reads SGHNT; CDR2 reads YYREEE (reference sequence). V lost 4 bases and J lost 0, with 14 bases in between. The CDR3 bases are TGTGCCAGCAGCCAGGACGGGGGTTATAGCAATCAGCCCCAGCATTTT. Translating gives CASSQDGGYSNQPQHF.

The chain links TRBV3-1 (or the pseudogene TRBV3-2) to TRBJ2-7; weak D call: TRBD2 (5 bases). Deletions cut 2 bases from V and 4 bases from J, with 12 bases between. CDR1 is LGHDT, CDR2 YNNKEL, per germline (reference sequence). There are 14 residues in the CDR3. The CDR3 DNA follows: TGTGCCAGCAGCCAATCGTCTAGCAGGTACGAGCAGTACTTC. Amino acid sequence: CASSQSSSRYEQYF.

This chain links TRBV24-1 with TRBJ2-1, with D unclear. The CDR3 sequence is 13 residues long. Trimming pared 4 bases from V and 6 bases from J, leaving 9 bases between. Germline loops: CDR1 KGHDR, CDR2 SFDVKD. The CDR3 DNA sequence: TGTGCCACCAGTGAGCCCATGAGCAATGAGCAGTTCTTC. This codes for CATSEPMSNEQFF.

The chain recombines TRBV9 with TRBJ2-7; 11 bases agree with TRBD2. The CDR3 covers 16 residues. V lost 4 bases, J lost 0 bases, and 6 bases stayed unmatched. Germline CDR1 and CDR2: SGDLS and YYNGEE. The CDR3 sequence is CASSPRLAGSSYEQYF. The CDR3 DNA reads as TGTGCCAGCAGCCCCAGACTAGCGGGGAGCTCCTACGAGCAGTACTTC. Full variable domain (missing parts from reference TRBV9 and TRBJ2-7): DSGVTQTPKHLITATGQRVTLRCSPRSGDLSVYWYQQSLDQGLQFLIQYYNGEERAKGNILERFSAQQFPDLHSELNLSSLELGDSALYFCASSPRLAGSSYEQYFGPGTRLTVT.